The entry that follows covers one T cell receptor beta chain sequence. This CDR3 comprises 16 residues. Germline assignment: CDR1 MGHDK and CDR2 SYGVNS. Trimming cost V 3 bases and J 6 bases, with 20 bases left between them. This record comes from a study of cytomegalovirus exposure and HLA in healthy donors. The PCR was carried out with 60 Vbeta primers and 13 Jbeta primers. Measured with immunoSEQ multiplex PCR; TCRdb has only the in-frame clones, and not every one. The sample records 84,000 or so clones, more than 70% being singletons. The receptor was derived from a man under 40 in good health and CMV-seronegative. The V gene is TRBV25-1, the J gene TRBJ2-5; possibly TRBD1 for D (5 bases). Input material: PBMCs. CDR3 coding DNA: TGTGCCAGCAGTGACCCCGGCAGGGTCACCGGACAGACCCAGTACTTC. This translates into CASSDPGRVTGQTQYF.